The 5 T cell receptor beta chains given below trace back to one sample, sequenced in a study of OX40 agonist ivuxolimab in advanced cancers. Produced via immunoSEQ multiplex PCR; TCRdb's table is partial and in-frame only. The table includes 65,000 to 85,000 clones, around 87% detected once. Here the sequenced sample was CD4+ or CD8+ T cells sorted from blood, taken in a trial of the OX40 agonist ivuxolimab. The receptors originated from an adult with an advanced solid tumor such as melanoma, head and neck, liver or kidney cancer.

The V gene is TRBV11-2, the J gene TRBJ2-2; D is perhaps TRBD1 (5 bases). Germline loops: CDR1 SGHAT, CDR2 FQNNGV. The CDR3 loop spans 16 amino acids. Trimming left V 3 bases short and J 0 bases short, with 11 bases between. CDR3 region: CASSLKGASNTGELFF. The CDR3 nucleotides read TGTGCCAGCAGCTTGAAAGGGGCCTCGAACACCGGGGAGCTGTTTTTT.

The chain employs TRBV6-5 and TRBJ1-2; possibly TRBD1 for D (5 bases). The CDR3 has 14 residues. CDR1 and CDR2 from the germline V gene are MNHEY and SVGAGI. V gave up 0 bases and J gave up 8 bases, with 13 bases separating them. This chain's CDR3 is CASSYSIQGRGYTF. DNA of the CDR3: TGTGCCAGCAGTTACTCGATTCAGGGTCGAGGCTACACCTTC.

The rearrangement uses TRBV18 and TRBJ1-5; possible D gene TRBD1, 6 bases. V gave up 3 bases and J gave up 5 bases, with 17 bases separating them. CDR1 is KGHSH and CDR2 is LQKENI in the germline V gene. This CDR3 comprises 16 residues. The CDR3 coding sequence is TGTGCCAGCTCACCTTACAGGGTCCCGAGGGATCAGCCCCAGCATTTT. This encodes CASSPYRVPRDQPQHF.

The chain carries TRBV19 and TRBJ1-6; D is unresolved. This CDR3 has 14 residues. Between the trimmed V and J ends, which lost 0 bases and 9 bases, there was a span of 9 bases. Germline V gene sequence: CDR1 LNHDA, CDR2 SQIVND (reference sequence). DNA for the CDR3: TGTGCCAGTAGTATAGATGGGAAAGGTTCACCCCTCCACTTT. Its protein is CASSIDGKGSPLHF.

The chain joins TRBV19 to TRBJ2-5; no reliable D call. V gave up 6 bases and J gave up 4 bases, with 15 bases separating them. Germline V CDR1 and CDR2: LNHDA, SQIVND (reference sequence). The CDR3 loop spans 14 amino acids. CDR3 bases: TGTGCCAGTAGCTCACACGGCTGGATAGAGACCCAGTACTTC. It encodes CASSSHGWIETQYF.